The T cell receptor beta chain described here comes from a study of glioma-infiltrating T cells after dendritic cell vaccination (dated by TCRdb to 2015 to 2016). The study in broad terms: The cohort included around 15 glioblastoma patients drawn from Phase I and II dendritic cell vaccination trials, of whom 9 were newly diagnosed and 6 had recurrent disease. Three intradermal dendritic cell vaccine injections were administered to patients at biweekly intervals in the arm below the axilla. Between about 2002 and 2013, patients were given autologous tumor lysate-pulsed dendritic cell vaccination. Deep sequencing of TCR beta CDR3 regions was used to quantify tumor-infiltrating lymphocyte content and compare tumor and blood repertoires in dendritic cell-vaccinated glioblastoma patients. Survival after dendritic cell vaccination was correlated with TCR sequencing metrics, including TIL content and tumor-blood repertoire overlap. The vaccine consisted of monocyte-derived dendritic cells cultured seven to eight days with IL-4 and GM-CSF, then pulsed overnight with autologous tumor lysate. Study-wide conclusions, independent of this receptor: TCR clonality showed no direct relationship with survival, which suggests that a diverse polyclonal response may matter. The cohort was small and heterogeneous, only a few patients had full blood and tumor sets, and even fewer had initial-recurrent tumor pairs. The three-group TCR overlap response model was described as speculative and requiring prospective validation. Higher estimated pretreatment TIL content predicted longer time to progression and overall survival after dendritic cell vaccination.

Using the immunoSEQ assay, TCRB CDR3 regions were amplified from approximately 2 micrograms of genomic DNA, or from all available DNA when less than that was on hand. For multiplex PCR, 60 forward primers for TCR V beta segments and 13 reverse primers for J beta segments were used. To estimate the number of reads per starting template, synthetic control templates were added to each sample at limiting dilution. The Illumina HiSeq System generated 87 bp sequencing reads. Concerning the study's data processing: PCR and sequencing errors were removed by a nearest neighbor algorithm that merged closely related sequences. TCR overlap was defined as the percentage of unique tumor TCR beta sequences that were also found in the peripheral blood of the same patient. TCRdb re-hosts the immuneACCESS table, in-frame sequences only. Its copies lack some clones; in the studies checked, an unresolved V gene accounts for under half of them, and the cause for the rest is not known. V and J calls and clone size are given by that table; D and trimming were obtained from the DNA. Counted in this sample were over 90,000 clones; roughly 81% of them appeared once. The top ten clonotypes cover approximately 12% of the sample.

Patients were selected for having adequate residual fresh-frozen tumor tissue and more than two years of available survival data. An isocitrate dehydrogenase mutation was not carried by any of the glioblastoma patients, although molecular status was otherwise variable. PBMC collection took place before vaccination, two weeks after the third vaccination, and at tumor progression if progression occurred. Genomic DNA was extracted with the Qiagen DNeasy Blood extraction Kit. Regarding this clone: Its antigen target is currently unknown. No much larger clonotype is one base removed from it; base qualities were not supplied.

This TCR came from a human donor with glioblastoma. The starting material was blood, obtained before dendritic cell vaccination.

The DNA sequence is as follows: TGTGCCAGCAGCGTACGAGGATTCGGGAGAGCTAGCACAGATACGCAGTATTTT. This yields the protein CASSVRGFGRASTDTQYF. The chain joins TRBV9 to TRBJ2-3, and TRBD2 may be the D gene, going by 6 matching bases. Its CDR3 holds 18 amino acids, cysteine through phenylalanine. Of the read, only the CDR3 DNA is kept; its 54 bases are in frame from base 1. V and J are truncated by 1 base and 0 bases respectively, leaving an intervening sequence of 18 bases. Taken from the germline V gene, the CDR1 and CDR2 loops are SGDLS and YYNGEE.